This T cell receptor (beta chain) stems from a study of cytomegalovirus exposure and HLA in healthy donors. This clone turned up a few times. V shed 6 bases and J 3 bases; nucleotides not matched to a gene: 7. The CDR3 sequence is 14 residues long. Looked up from germline, CDR1 is SNHLY and CDR2 is FYNNEI. The PCR employed 60 Vbeta primers together with 13 Jbeta primers. Data came from immunoSEQ multiplex PCR; TCRdb stores just in-frame clones and leaves some out. The sample holds 110,000 to 150,000 clones; 70% are singletons and the top ten take roughly 2%. Sequencing was done on a sample of PBMCs. The chain links TRBV2 to TRBJ2-7; TRBD1 agrees at 8 bases. This clonotype was obtained from a woman aged 60-70 years in good health and CMV-seropositive. CDR3 DNA: TGTGCCAGCAGGCGGACAGGGTTCCGCTACGAGCAGTACTTC. Translating it yields CASRRTGFRYEQYF.